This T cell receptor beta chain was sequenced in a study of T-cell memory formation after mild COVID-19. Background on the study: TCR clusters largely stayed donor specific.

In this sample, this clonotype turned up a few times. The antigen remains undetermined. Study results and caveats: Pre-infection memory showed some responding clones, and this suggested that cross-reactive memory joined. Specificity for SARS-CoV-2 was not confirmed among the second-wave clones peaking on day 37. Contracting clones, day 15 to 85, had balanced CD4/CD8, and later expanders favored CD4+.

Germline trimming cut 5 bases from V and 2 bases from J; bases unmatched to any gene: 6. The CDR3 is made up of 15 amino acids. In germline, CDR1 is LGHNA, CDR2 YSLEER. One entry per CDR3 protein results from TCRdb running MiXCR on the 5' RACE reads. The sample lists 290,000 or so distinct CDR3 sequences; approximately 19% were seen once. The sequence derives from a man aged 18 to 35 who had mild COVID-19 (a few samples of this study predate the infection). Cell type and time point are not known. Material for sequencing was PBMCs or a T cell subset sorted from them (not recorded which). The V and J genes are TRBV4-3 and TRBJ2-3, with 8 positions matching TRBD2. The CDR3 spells CASSDGGGHTDTQYF. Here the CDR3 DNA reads TGCGCCAGCAGCGATGGCGGGGGGCACACAGATACGCAGTATTTT.